This T cell receptor (beta chain) was recovered during a study of T cell responses to AZD1222 COVID-19 vaccine. Using immunoSEQ multiplex PCR, the repertoire was profiled, and TCRdb retains in-frame clones only, with some absent. The table has about 97,000 clones, roughly 91% seen once. Germline loops: CDR1 LNHDA, CDR2 SQIVND (reference sequence). The V end was cut by 1 base, the J end by 8 bases, with 17 bases between. This CDR3 has 16 amino acids. The clonotype originates from an adult in good health. Here the sequenced sample was peripheral blood, taken on day 0 of AZD1222 vaccination. V and J are TRBV19 and TRBJ1-4, with no clear D. CDR3 nucleotides: TGTGCCAGTAGTATAGGAAGCCGCCCCAGGCGAGAAAAACTGTTTTTT. Its translation: CASSIGSRPRREKLFF.